The 10 T cell receptor beta chains in this list originate from one sample, sequenced in a study of blood T cells in healthy people across ages. Sample-barcoded 5' priming and a J-beta primer mix drove a second PCR of roughly 7 to 11 cycles. TCRdb fed the 5' RACE reads into MiXCR, producing one record per CDR3 protein. Here the sample spans 1,300,000 or so distinct CDR3 sequences, roughly 59% being singletons. Sequencing was performed on blood. All receptors come from a man in his late teens or twenties in good health.

This clonotype was counted a few times. V gene TRBV20-1 combines with J gene TRBJ2-3; TRBD2 matches at 9 bases. The CDR3 has 15 amino acids. Germline loops: CDR1 DFQATT, CDR2 SNEGSKA (reference sequence). Germline trimming cut 4 bases from V and 1 base from J; bases unmatched to any gene: 6. The CDR3: CSATGTSLGTDTQYF. The CDR3, as DNA: TGCAGTGCTACTGGGACTAGCTTGGGCACAGATACGCAGTATTTT.

In DNA form, the CDR3 reads TGCAGTGCTAGACTCCAGGGGGGTTACAATGAGCAGTTCTTC. Translation gives CSARLQGGYNEQFF. The chain combines TRBV20-1 with TRBJ2-1; TRBD1 might be the D (7 bases). V was trimmed by 2 bases and J by 4 bases, leaving 12 bases between them. The CDR3 runs to 14 residues. From germline, CDR1 is DFQATT and CDR2 SNEGSKA (reference sequence).

The chain couples TRBV20-1 to TRBJ2-1, with D possibly matching TRBD1 (6 bases). The V end lost 3 bases, the J end lost 6 bases, and 15 bases lay between the germline ends. The CDR3 loop spans 14 amino acids. CDR1 is DFQATT, CDR2 SNEGSKA, per germline (reference sequence). The CDR3 loop reads CSASATGQFNEQFF. The CDR3 DNA reads TGCAGTGCTAGCGCGACAGGACAGTTCAATGAGCAGTTCTTC.

J is TRBJ1-2 and V is TRBV24-1, with D hard to call. CDR3 length: 14 amino acids. Per germline, CDR1 KGHDR and CDR2 SFDVKD. Trimming took off 5 bases at V and 4 bases at J, with 13 bases between the two ends. CDR3 in DNA: TGTGCCACCAGTGGTTCGGCCTATACCTATGGCTACACCTTC. Translation: CATSGSAYTYGYTF.

The table lists this clonotype with a few counts. The CDR3 DNA sequence: TGTGCCAGCAGCTTAGTTAGGACAGGGGTCGAGCAGTTCTTC. Its protein product is CASSLVRTGVEQFF. V gene TRBV7-2 combines with J gene TRBJ2-1; 9 nucleotides line up with TRBD1. CDR1 and CDR2 (germline): SGHTA, FQGNSA. The CDR3 runs to 14 residues. The J segment lost 10 bases and the V segment lost 1 base, leaving 5 bases of the junction unmatched.

The gene calls are TRBV15 and TRBJ2-2, with TRBD1 as a possible D gene (6 bases). Looked up from germline, CDR1 is LNHNV and CDR2 is YYDKDF (reference sequence). The CDR3 contains 13 residues. V lost 8 bases and J 4 bases, leaving 11 bases between the germline ends. CDR3 DNA: TGTGCCACCTGTAACAGGGTCACCGGGGAGCTGTTTTTT. Translating gives CATCNRVTGELFF.

The CDR3 sequence is CSARDIQQGLSYEQYF. In DNA form, the CDR3 reads TGCAGTGCTAGAGATATCCAACAGGGTCTCTCCTACGAGCAGTACTTC. This sequence joins TRBV20-1 and TRBJ2-7; perhaps TRBD1 as D (6 bases). The CDR3 is made up of 16 amino acids. Germline assignment: CDR1 DFQATT and CDR2 SNEGSKA (reference sequence). Between the trimmed V and J ends, which lost 0 bases and 0 bases, there was a span of 15 bases.

This sequence joins TRBV2 and TRBJ1-4; 7 nucleotides line up with TRBD1. CDR3 length: 15 amino acids. CDR1 and CDR2 (germline): SNHLY, FYNNEI. Trimming cost V 3 bases and J 5 bases; bases outside gene matches: 6. The CDR3 loop is CASSEPGQPNEKLFF. In nucleotides, the CDR3 is TGTGCCAGCAGTGAGCCGGGACAGCCAAATGAAAAACTGTTTTTT. Filled out from reference TRBV2 and TRBJ1-4, the complete variable domain reads EPEVTQTPSHQVTQMGQEVILRCVPISNHLYFYWYRQILGQKVEFLVSFYNNEISEKSEIFDDQFSVERPDGSNFTLKIRSTKLEDSAMYFCASSEPGQPNEKLFFGSGTQLSVL.

The rearrangement uses TRBV12-3 or TRBV12-4 and TRBJ1-2; no reliable D call. There are 11 residues in the CDR3. V was cut by 7 bases and J by 7 bases, with 10 bases left in between. CDR3 coding DNA: TGTGCCAGCAAACTCAGCGGTGGCTACACCTTC. It translates to CASKLSGGYTF.

The chain is built from TRBV6-1 and TRBJ2-7, with 7 bases that match TRBD2. The end of the DNA aligns better with TRBJ2-4, so the J call may be wrong. This CDR3 region has 15 residues. Germline loops: CDR1 MNHNS, CDR2 SASEGT. The CDR3 sequence: CASIPRGVAKNIQYF. The CDR3 DNA follows: TGTGCCAGCATTCCCCGGGGGGTAGCCAAAAACATTCAGTACTTC.